The rows below give T cell receptor beta chains drawn from one sample of a study of vaccination and CD4 T cells after COVID-19. Antigens of these TCRs are unknown. MiXCR was run by TCRdb on the PCR reads, yielding one entry per CDR3 protein. The table includes 25,000 or so distinct CDR3 sequences, around 70% detected once. The sample was CD4+ T cells from blood, cultured in vitro, taken after SARS-CoV-2 vaccination. These receptors all come from a human donor who received a COVID-19 vaccine. CDR3s include the opening cysteine and the closing phenylalanine or tryptophan.

v_call cdr3_aa
TRBV30 CAWIRGEGKTQYF
TRBV12-3/TRBV12-4 CASSQSGTSGFEQFF
TRBV20-1 CSARVDRGYMNTEAFF
TRBV20-1 CSASGGVSYEQYF
TRBV7-2 CASVPGQEVYGYTF
TRBV6-1 CASKQSSPLHF
TRBV20-1 CSARGGLAGKGDEQYF
TRBV6-1 CASSNPRESWYGYTF
TRBV21-1 CASSKGGGTGDYEQYF
TRBV19 CASSLRDRGTEANVLTF
TRBV30 CAWSDETGVPDTQYF
TRBV29-1 CSVGQGGGTGELFF
TRBV11-3 CASSLGQASNTGELFF
TRBV30 CAWSRDRGNTEAFF
TRBV6-1 CASSNGQMNTEAFF
TRBV2 CASSRSLDRSYTDTQYF
TRBV6-5 CASSYGGGGNQPQHF
TRBV20-1 CSAVQGLGEAFF
TRBV18 CASSPGLRGGEAFF
TRBV12-3/TRBV12-4 CASRGRSGYTF
TRBV20-1 CSARDALTGGSDYGYTF
TRBV15 CATSNTGVREKLFF
TRBV15 CATSRWVLTGVGSYNSPLHF
TRBV6-1 CASSKLGKGAGQPQHF
TRBV24-1 CATSGADRGGYGYTF
TRBV15 CATSRGQVGYGYTF
TRBV24-1 CATSDSGTETQYF
TRBV7-2 CASSLERGNTYEQYF
TRBV14 CASSRQGGTSHSTAYNEQFF
TRBV6-1 CASSAYRGPNYGYTF
TRBV2 CASMGDRAYEQYF
TRBV21-1 CASSRRDSYSNTGELFF
TRBV10-1 CASSESGLAGTYNEQFF
TRBV30 CAWSVRGTYNSPLHF
TRBV12-3/TRBV12-4 CASSLHREQETQYF
TRBV6-1 CASSEVGDGYQPQHF
TRBV19 CASSITLAGVTGELFF